This passage covers 21 T cell receptor beta chains from one sample sequenced in a study of vaccination and CD4 T cells after COVID-19. These receptors have no known antigen. Regarding treatment: approximately 9-day PBMC culture with coronavirus spike peptide pools or control peptides (ViraFEST assay). Gathering of the CD4+ T cells, from the unexposed donor, took place before the COVID-19 pandemic (2011-2018). Cultured CD4+ T-cell DNA underwent Oncomine TCR Beta short-read sequencing. Via MiXCR, TCRdb re-called the PCR reads, giving one row per CDR3 protein. The sample yields about 7,500 distinct CDR3 sequences, roughly 36% seen once. Specimen: CD4+ T cells from blood, cultured in vitro. All receptors derive from a human donor in good health.

This clonotype was detected only a few times. The rearrangement links TRBV2 to TRBJ2-2; D remains ambiguous. CDR1 and CDR2 from the germline V gene are SNHLY and FYNNEI. This CDR3 has 15 residues. V lost 0 bases to trimming and J lost 0 bases, with 5 bases between them. CDR3 sequence (DNA): TGTGCCAGCAGTGAAGCAGGGACGAACACCGGGGAGCTGTTTTTT. Translating it yields CASSEAGTNTGELFF.

The rearrangement uses TRBV5-4 and TRBJ2-1; 8 bases are a match to TRBD2. Germline V gene lookup returns CDR1 SGHNT and CDR2 YYREEE (reference sequence). V lost 3 bases and J lost 10; bases outside the gene matches: 6. The CDR3 is made up of 13 amino acids. CDR3 protein: CASSSILAEEQFF. DNA of the CDR3: TGTGCCAGCAGCTCGATACTAGCGGAAGAGCAGTTCTTC.

V is TRBV18 and J is TRBJ1-3, with 8 bases lining up with TRBD1. The CDR3 consists of 16 residues. CDR1 is KGHSH, CDR2 LQKENI, per germline. With 3 bases clipped from V and 0 bases from J, the junction kept 4 bases outside the gene matches. CDR3 loop: CASSPLQGGSGNTIYF. The CDR3 DNA is TGTGCCAGCTCACCTTTACAGGGGGGCTCTGGAAACACCATATATTTT.

The chain is built from TRBV28 and TRBJ1-3; 7 bases align to TRBD1. Unmatched junction bases numbered 12, after V lost 8 bases and J lost 2 bases. The CDR3 is 16 residues long. Germline loops: CDR1 MDHEN, CDR2 SYDVKM. The CDR3 region has the DNA TGTGCCAGCGGGCCGGGACAGTGGAGGCCTGGAAACACCATATATTTT. Amino acids: CASGPGQWRPGNTIYF.

V usage is TRBV7-9 and J usage is TRBJ2-7; no definite D call. CDR3 size: 11 residues. Trimming cost V 7 bases and J 4 bases, with 8 bases left between them. The V gene's germline CDR1 is SEHNR and CDR2 FQNEAQ (reference sequence). CDR3 DNA: TGTGCCAGCAAAGGCATGTACGAGCAGTACTTC. It codes for CASKGMYEQYF.

The V call is TRBV5-1, the J call TRBJ1-1; 12 nucleotides agree with TRBD1. V shed 5 bases and J 5 bases; nucleotides not matched to a gene: 16. Germline CDR1 is SGHRS and CDR2 is YFSETQ. The CDR3 is 18 residues long. CDR3 nucleotides: TGCGCCAGCAGACTGCAAAGTGGGACAGGGGGCGCGAGGACTGAAGCTTTCTTT. Translation gives CASRLQSGTGGARTEAFF.

This clonotype has only a few counts. This rearrangement joins TRBV6-1 to TRBJ2-3; 7 bases fit TRBD2. The CDR3 is 15 amino acids. Germline V gene data show CDR1 as MNHNS and CDR2 as SASEGT. Trimming cost V 8 bases and J 5 bases; bases outside gene matches: 13. The CDR3 DNA sequence: TGTGCCAGCGCTCGCGGGAGAGGGAAGATAGATACGCAGTATTTT. It yields the protein CASARGRGKIDTQYF.

The chain carries TRBV5-1 and TRBJ2-5; D is uncertain. Per germline, CDR1 SGHRS and CDR2 YFSETQ. The CDR3 length is 15 residues. The V end lost 0 bases, the J end lost 2 bases, and 11 bases lay between the germline ends. In DNA, the CDR3 is TGCGCCAGCAGCTTGGTTGGGATGGGACAAGAGACCCAGTACTTC. Its protein product is CASSLVGMGQETQYF.

This chain connects TRBV6-1 to TRBJ2-7; either TRBD1 or TRBD2 may supply D (6 bases each). This CDR3 comprises 15 residues. The V gene's germline CDR1 is MNHNS and CDR2 SASEGT. V lost 6 bases to trimming and J lost 0 bases, with 15 bases between them. The CDR3 is CASRPRGGRSYEQYF. DNA of the CDR3: TGTGCCAGCAGACCCCGAGGGGGGCGCTCCTACGAGCAGTACTTC.

This chain joins TRBV12-3 or TRBV12-4 and TRBJ2-7; D possibly corresponds to TRBD1 (6 bases). This CDR3 region has 15 residues. Between the trimmed V and J ends, which lost 0 bases and 5 bases, there was a span of 14 bases. The CDR3 DNA is TGTGCCAGCAGTTTAGCGGGGGCCCCTCGCCACGAGCAGTACTTC. Translated, it gives CASSLAGAPRHEQYF.

V gene TRBV5-1 combines with J gene TRBJ2-7, with a weak D call TRBD2 (5 bases). Germline-derived CDR1 and CDR2 are SGHRS and YFSETQ. V lost 0 bases and J 12 bases, leaving 16 bases between the germline ends. The CDR3 covers 13 residues. The CDR3 spells CASSLAAGGKMYF. The CDR3 coding sequence is TGCGCCAGCAGCTTGGCCGCGGGCGGAAAAATGTACTTC. Complete variable domain (other parts from reference TRBV5-1 and TRBJ2-7): KAGVTQTPRYLIKTRGQQVTLSCSPISGHRSVSWYQQTPGQGLQFLFEYFSETQRNKGNFPGRFSGRQFSNSRSEMNVSTLELGDSALYLCASSLAAGGKMYFGPGTRLTVT.

This chain joins TRBV28 and TRBJ2-7; no clear D. Germline loops: CDR1 MDHEN, CDR2 SYDVKM. Trimming removed 9 bases at V and 3 bases at J, with 12 bases between. This CDR3 has 12 residues. CDR3 DNA sequence: TGTGCCAGTGGCGAAGGGTTCTACGAGCAGTACTTC. Protein: CASGEGFYEQYF.

The chain employs TRBV7-2 and TRBJ1-1; 8 positions agree with TRBD1. This CDR3 has 15 amino acids. Germline V lookup: CDR1 SGHTA, CDR2 FQGNSA. V lost 5 bases, J lost 3 bases, and 8 bases stayed unmatched. The CDR3 DNA reads as TGTGCCAGCAGCAAGACAGGGGTTGGGGACACTGAAGCTTTCTTT. Its protein product is CASSKTGVGDTEAFF. Based on the CDR3 plus reference TRBV7-2 and TRBJ1-1, the full variable domain is GAGVSQSPSNKVTEKGKDVELRCDPISGHTALYWYRQSLGQGLEFLIYFQGNSAPDKSGLPSDRFSAERTGGSVSTLTIQRTQQEDSAVYLCASSKTGVGDTEAFFGQGTRLTVV.

The chain recombines TRBV5-4 with TRBJ1-2; D not resolved. Germline V CDR1 and CDR2: SGHNT, YYREEE (reference sequence). Trimming shortened V by 2 bases and J by 0 bases, and 5 bases separated the two germline ends. The CDR3 consists of 13 residues. CDR3 protein: CASSLSANYGYTF. The CDR3 DNA reads TGTGCCAGCAGCTTATCCGCTAACTATGGCTACACCTTC.

The chain has TRBV5-1 and TRBJ2-1, with TRBD2 identical over 9 bases. The V segment lost 0 bases and the J segment 6 bases; nucleotides outside the gene matches: 4. The CDR3 has 15 amino acids. The germline V gene encodes CDR1 SGHRS and CDR2 YFSETQ. The DNA of the CDR3 is TGCGCCAGCAGCTTGGATCCTAGCGGGGCCAATGAGCAGTTCTTC. Amino acid sequence: CASSLDPSGANEQFF.

This clonotype appeared a few times. CDR3 residues: CASSLPGVNEKLFF. The CDR3 region has the DNA TGTGCCAGCAGTTTACCAGGGGTTAATGAAAAACTGTTTTTT. This rearrangement joins TRBV28 to TRBJ1-4, with D possibly matching TRBD1 (6 bases). Germline CDR1 and CDR2: MDHEN and SYDVKM. V was cut by 2 bases and J by 4 bases, with 8 bases left in between. The CDR3 has 14 residues.

V and J are TRBV20-1 and TRBJ2-5; D not resolved. CDR1 and CDR2 (germline): DFQATT, SNEGSKA (reference sequence). Trimming took off 3 bases at V and 0 bases at J, with 14 bases between the two ends. This CDR3 comprises 15 residues. DNA of the CDR3: TGCAGTGCTAGGTCGTGGATGGGTAACCAAGAGACCCAGTACTTC. As protein: CSARSWMGNQETQYF.

The V gene is TRBV29-1, the J gene TRBJ2-7; 14 bases are shared with TRBD2. This CDR3 spans 16 amino acids. Losses at the gene ends were 0 bases for V and 7 bases for J; bases not matched to a gene: 8. The germline gives CDR1 SQVTM, CDR2 ANQGSEA. The CDR3 region has the DNA TGCAGCGTTGAAGATAGGGGGACTAGCGGGAGTAGGGAGCAGTACTTC. This sequence encodes CSVEDRGTSGSREQYF.

In this sample, this clonotype turned up a few times. The chain is built from TRBV27 and TRBJ1-1; D not resolved. The CDR3 spans 16 residues. Per germline, CDR1 MNHEY and CDR2 SMNVEV (reference sequence). V gave up 1 base and J gave up 0 bases, with 12 bases separating them. The CDR3 sequence is CASSLFADLMNTEAFF. As DNA, the CDR3 is TGTGCCAGCAGTTTATTCGCGGACCTTATGAACACTGAAGCTTTCTTT.

The table lists this clonotype with a few counts. This sequence joins TRBV21-1 and TRBJ2-5; TRBD2 is the table's D call, not checked against the DNA. TRBV21-1 is shown as a pseudogene. This CDR3 is built from 16 residues. DNA for the CDR3: TGTGCCAGCAGCAACCCTTGGGACTCCCGCCAAGAGACCCAGTACTTC. Protein sequence: CASSNPWDSRQETQYF.

The chain uses TRBV29-1 and TRBJ2-5; TRBD2 aligns across 9 bases. The CDR3 length is 13 residues. V was clipped by 4 bases and J by 5 bases; unmatched bases: 5. Per germline, CDR1 SQVTM and CDR2 ANQGSEA. This CDR3 is CSVGSGRSETQYF. The CDR3 DNA follows: TGCAGCGTTGGTAGCGGGAGATCGGAGACCCAGTACTTC.